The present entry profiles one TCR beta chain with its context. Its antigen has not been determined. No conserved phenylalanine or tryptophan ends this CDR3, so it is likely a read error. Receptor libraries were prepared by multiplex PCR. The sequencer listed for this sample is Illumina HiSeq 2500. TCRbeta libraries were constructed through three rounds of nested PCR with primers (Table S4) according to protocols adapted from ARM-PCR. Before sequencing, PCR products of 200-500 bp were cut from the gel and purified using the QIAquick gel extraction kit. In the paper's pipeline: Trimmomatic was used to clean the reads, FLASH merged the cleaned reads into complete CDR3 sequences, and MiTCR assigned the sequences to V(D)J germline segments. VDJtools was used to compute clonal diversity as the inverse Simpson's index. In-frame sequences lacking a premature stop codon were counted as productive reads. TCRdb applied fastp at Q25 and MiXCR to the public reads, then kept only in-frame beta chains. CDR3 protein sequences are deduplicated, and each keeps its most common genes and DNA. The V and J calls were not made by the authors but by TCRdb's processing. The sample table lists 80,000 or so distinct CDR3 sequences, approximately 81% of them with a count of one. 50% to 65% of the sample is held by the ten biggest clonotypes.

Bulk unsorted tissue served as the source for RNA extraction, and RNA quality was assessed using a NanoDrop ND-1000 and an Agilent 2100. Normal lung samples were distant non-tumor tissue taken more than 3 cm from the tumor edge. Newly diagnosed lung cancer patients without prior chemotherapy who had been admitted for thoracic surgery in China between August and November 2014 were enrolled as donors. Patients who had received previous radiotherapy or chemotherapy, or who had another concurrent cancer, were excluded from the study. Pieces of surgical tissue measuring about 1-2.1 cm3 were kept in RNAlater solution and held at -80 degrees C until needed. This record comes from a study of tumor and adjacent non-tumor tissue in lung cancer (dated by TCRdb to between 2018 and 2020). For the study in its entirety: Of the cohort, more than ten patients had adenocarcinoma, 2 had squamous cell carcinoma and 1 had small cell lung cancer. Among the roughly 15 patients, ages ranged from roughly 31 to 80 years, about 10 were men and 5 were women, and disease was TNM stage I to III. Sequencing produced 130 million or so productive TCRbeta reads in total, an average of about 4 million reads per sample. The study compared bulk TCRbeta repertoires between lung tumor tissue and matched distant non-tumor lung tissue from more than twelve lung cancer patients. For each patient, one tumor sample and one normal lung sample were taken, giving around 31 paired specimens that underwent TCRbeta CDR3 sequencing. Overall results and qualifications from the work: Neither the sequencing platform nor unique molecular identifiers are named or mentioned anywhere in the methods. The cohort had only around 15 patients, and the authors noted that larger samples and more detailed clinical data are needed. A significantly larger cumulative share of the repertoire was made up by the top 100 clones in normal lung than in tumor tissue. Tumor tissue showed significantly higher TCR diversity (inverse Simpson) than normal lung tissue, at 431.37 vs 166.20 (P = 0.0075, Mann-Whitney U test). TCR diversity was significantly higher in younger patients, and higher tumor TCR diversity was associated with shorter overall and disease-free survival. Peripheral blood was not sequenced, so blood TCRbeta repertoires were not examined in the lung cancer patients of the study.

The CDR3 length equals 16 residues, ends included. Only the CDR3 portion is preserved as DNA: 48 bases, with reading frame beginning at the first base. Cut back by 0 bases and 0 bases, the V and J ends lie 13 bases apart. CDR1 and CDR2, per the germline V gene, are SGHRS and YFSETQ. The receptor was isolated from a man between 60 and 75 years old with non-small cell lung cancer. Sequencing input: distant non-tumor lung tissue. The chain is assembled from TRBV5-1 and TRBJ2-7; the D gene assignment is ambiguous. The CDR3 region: CASSLDRPPSSYEQYL. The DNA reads TGCGCCAGCAGCTTGGACCGACCCCCCTCCTCCTACGAGCAGTACTTA.